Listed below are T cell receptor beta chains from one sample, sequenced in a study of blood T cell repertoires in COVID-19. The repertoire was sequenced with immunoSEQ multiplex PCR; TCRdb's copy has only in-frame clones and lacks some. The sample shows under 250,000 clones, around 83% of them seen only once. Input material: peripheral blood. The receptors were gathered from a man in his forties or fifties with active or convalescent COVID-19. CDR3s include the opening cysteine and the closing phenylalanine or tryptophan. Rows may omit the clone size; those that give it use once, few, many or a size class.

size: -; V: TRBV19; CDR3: CASSIFQGSTYEQYF
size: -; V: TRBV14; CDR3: CASSQVMGANEKLFF
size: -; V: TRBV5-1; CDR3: CASSRESETQYF
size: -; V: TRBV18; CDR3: CASSPGTSGDNEQFF
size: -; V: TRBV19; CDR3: CASSIARWGPETQYF
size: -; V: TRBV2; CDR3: CASWGERGSHSF
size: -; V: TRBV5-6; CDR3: CASSHLGGPSSYEQYF
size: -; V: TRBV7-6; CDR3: CASSSGQGAKDTQYF
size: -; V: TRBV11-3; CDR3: CASSLAGGSTGELFF
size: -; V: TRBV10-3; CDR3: CAISEGEAGIGQPQHF
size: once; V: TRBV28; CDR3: CASSRRAGGTQYF
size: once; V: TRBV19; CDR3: CASRAGGTVGIGELFF
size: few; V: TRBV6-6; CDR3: CASSSGPPGYNEQFF
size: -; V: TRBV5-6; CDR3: CASSPPGGNYNEQFF
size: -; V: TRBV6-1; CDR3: CASSEAPGTSGGAITDTQYF
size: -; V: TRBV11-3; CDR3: CASSLNRGYEQFF
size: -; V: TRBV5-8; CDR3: CASSLENRRNTEAFF
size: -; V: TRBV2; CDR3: CASSVGGGGRNYEQYF
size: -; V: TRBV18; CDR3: CASSPGDSPLHF
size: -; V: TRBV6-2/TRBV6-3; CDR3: CASSQVKTSTLENEQFF
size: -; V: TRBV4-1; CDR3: CASSQGGAGVPYEQYF
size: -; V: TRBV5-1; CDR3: CASSLDGLLNSPLHF
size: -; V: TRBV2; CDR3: CASRDNTMTPLHF
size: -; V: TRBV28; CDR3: CATTYNYEQYF
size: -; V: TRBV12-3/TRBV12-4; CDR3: CASSTPGPLHF
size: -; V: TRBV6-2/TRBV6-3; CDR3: CASSRHQGTSYNEQFF
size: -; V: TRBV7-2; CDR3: CASSAFPGTSGRAKFF
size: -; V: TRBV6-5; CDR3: CATQGRWNSPLHF
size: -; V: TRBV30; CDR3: CAWTGEGYGYTF
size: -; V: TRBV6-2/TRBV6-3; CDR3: CASSTQGNTEAFF
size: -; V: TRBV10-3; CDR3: CAISGQGKNYEQYF
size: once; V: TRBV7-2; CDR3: CASSSWTSGVGNEQFF
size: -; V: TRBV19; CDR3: CASSMGEAYEQYF
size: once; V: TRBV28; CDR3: CASSSRLHRGRAPVETQYF
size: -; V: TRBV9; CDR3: CASSAGGRNTEAFF
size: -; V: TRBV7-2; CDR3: CASSFQSWMVGGGGNTIYF
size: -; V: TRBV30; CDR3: CAWSGLGTATDFGYF
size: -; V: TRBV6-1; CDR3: CASSEGGGLNQPQHF
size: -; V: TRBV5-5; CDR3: CASSSLPTGTGGNTIYF
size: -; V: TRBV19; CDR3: CASRDGTRSGYSNQPQHF
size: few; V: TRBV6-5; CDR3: CASSYLGYNEQFF